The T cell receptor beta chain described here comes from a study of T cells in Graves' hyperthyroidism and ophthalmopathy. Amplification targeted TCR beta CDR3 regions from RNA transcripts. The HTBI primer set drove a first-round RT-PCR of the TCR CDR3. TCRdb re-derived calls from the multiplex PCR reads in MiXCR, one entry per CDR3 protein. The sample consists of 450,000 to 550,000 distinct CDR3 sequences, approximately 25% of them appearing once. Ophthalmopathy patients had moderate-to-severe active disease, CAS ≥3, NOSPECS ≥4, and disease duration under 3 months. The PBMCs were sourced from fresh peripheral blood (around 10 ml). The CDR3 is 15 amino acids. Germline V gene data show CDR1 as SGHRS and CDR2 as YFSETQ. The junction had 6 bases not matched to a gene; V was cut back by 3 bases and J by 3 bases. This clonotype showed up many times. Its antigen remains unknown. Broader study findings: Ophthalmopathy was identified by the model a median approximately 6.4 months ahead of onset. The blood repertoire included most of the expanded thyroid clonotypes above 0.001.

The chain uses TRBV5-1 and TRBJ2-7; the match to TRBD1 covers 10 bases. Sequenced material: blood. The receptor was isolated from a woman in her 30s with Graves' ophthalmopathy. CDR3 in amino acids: CASSYSGQGNYEQYF. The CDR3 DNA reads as TGCGCCAGCAGCTACTCGGGACAGGGGAACTACGAGCAGTACTTC.